A single sample gave rise to the 3 T cell receptor beta chains below, sequenced in a study of neurological immune-mediated disorders. TCRdb reprocessed the 5' RACE reads via MiXCR and lists one record per CDR3 protein. Of more than 55,000 distinct CDR3 sequences listed, approximately 25% are singletons. Specified time point: technical triplicate 2. The sample consisted of PBMCs. The receptors stem from a man between 60 and 75 years old with HTLV-1-associated myelopathy (HAM/TSP).

This clonotype was seen at least ten times. The chain is built from TRBV24-1 and TRBJ2-1; 7 bases agree with TRBD2. CDR3 size: 15 residues. The junction had 7 bases not matched to a gene; V was cut back by 4 bases and J by 5 bases. From germline, CDR1 is KGHDR and CDR2 SFDVKD. As DNA, the CDR3 is TGTGCCACCAGTGACCCGGGACGGGAGGACAATGAGCAGTTCTTC. Amino acid sequence: CATSDPGREDNEQFF.

This clonotype occurred many times. The chain combines TRBV7-9 with TRBJ1-2; no clear D. Trimming shortened V by 5 bases and J by 0 bases, and 4 bases separated the two germline ends. The germline V gene encodes CDR1 SEHNR and CDR2 FQNEAQ (reference sequence). This CDR3 has 12 residues. The DNA for the CDR3 is TGTGCCAGCAGCACACCTAACTATGGCTACACCTTC. Protein sequence: CASSTPNYGYTF.

In this sample, this clonotype turned up many times. V and J are TRBV5-1 and TRBJ2-7; D gene unclear. Germline CDR1 reads SGHRS; CDR2 reads YFSETQ. CDR3 size: 13 residues. Deletions cut 4 bases from V and 6 bases from J, with 14 bases between. CDR3 bases: TGCGCCAGCAGCGAAGGACGCGAGAGCGAGCAGTACTTC. Translation gives CASSEGRESEQYF.